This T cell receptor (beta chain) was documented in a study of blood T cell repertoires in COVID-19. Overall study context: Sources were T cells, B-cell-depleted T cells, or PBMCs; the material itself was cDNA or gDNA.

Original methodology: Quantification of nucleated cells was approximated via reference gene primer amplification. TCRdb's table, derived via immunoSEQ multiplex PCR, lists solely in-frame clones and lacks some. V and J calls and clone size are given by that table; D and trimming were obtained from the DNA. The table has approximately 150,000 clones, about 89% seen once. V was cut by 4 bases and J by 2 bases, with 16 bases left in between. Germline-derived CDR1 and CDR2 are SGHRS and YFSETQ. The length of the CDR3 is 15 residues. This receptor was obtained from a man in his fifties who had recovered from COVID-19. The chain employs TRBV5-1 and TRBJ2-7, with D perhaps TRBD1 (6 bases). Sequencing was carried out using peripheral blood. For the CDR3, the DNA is TGCGCCAGCAGCATCCTGGACAGTACTACCTACGAGCAGTACTTC. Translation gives CASSILDSTTYEQYF.